Following are 10 T cell receptor beta chains from one sample sequenced in a study of T-cell reconstitution after alpha-beta-depleted transplantation in children. Preparation of the TCRbeta library used unique molecular identifiers. One entry per CDR3 protein results from TCRdb running MiXCR on the PCR reads. The sample consists of about 640,000 distinct CDR3 sequences, 10% to 15% of them appearing once. The sequencing here drew on PBMCs, mostly from graft donor cells, taken 360 days after TCRalphabeta/CD19-depleted stem cell transplant. The receptors stem from a male patient between 5 and 17 years old who had a stem cell transplant for acute myeloid leukemia, so the T cells may come from the graft donor.

The chain is built from TRBV11-2 and TRBJ2-7, with 11 bases identical to TRBD2. The germline V gene has CDR1 SGHAT and CDR2 FQNNGV. V shed 5 bases and J 6 bases; nucleotides not matched to a gene: 6. This CDR3 is built from 14 residues. The CDR3 protein is CASSPLAGGGEQYF. The CDR3 nucleotides read TGTGCCAGCAGCCCCCTAGCGGGAGGAGGCGAGCAGTACTTC.

The rearrangement joins TRBV23-1 to TRBJ2-1, with D possibly TRBD1 on 5 matching bases. TRBV23-1 is marked as an open reading frame, function uncertain. V was cut by 3 bases and J by 5 bases, with 11 bases left in between. The CDR3 runs to 14 residues. The CDR3, as DNA: TGCGCCAGCAGTCATCCCAGGGTCCACAATGAGCAGTTCTTC. It translates to CASSHPRVHNEQFF.

In its sample, this clonotype was seen many times. V usage is TRBV30 and J usage is TRBJ1-1, with D unclear. V dropped 1 base and J dropped 0 bases, with 6 bases sitting between them. Germline V gene lookup returns CDR1 GTSNPN and CDR2 SVGIG (reference sequence). The CDR3 consists of 13 residues. The CDR3, as DNA: TGTGCCTGGAGTGGATCTGTGAACACTGAAGCTTTCTTT. It encodes CAWSGSVNTEAFF.

This clonotype was detected a few times. The chain recombines TRBV12-3 or TRBV12-4 with TRBJ2-1; TRBD1 agrees at 12 bases. Losses at the gene ends were 6 bases for V and 0 bases for J; bases not matched to a gene: 6. This CDR3 is built from 17 residues. CDR3 loop: CASRGQGAILSYNEQFF. CDR3 nucleotides: TGTGCCAGCAGGGGACAGGGGGCTATCCTCTCCTACAATGAGCAGTTCTTC.

V and J are TRBV3-1 and TRBJ1-5; D might be TRBD1 (5 bases). The CDR3 contains 18 residues. V was clipped by 1 base and J by 5 bases, with 21 bases between them. Germline V gives CDR1 LGHDT, CDR2 YNNKEL (reference sequence). The CDR3: CASSQGGPKGVRYQPQHF. The CDR3 region has the DNA TGTGCCAGCAGCCAAGGGGGCCCTAAAGGGGTTCGGTATCAGCCCCAGCATTTT. Filled out from reference TRBV3-1 and TRBJ1-5, the complete variable domain reads DTAVSQTPKYLVTQMGNDKSIKCEQNLGHDTMYWYKQDSKKFLKIMFSYNNKELIINETVPNRFSPKSPDKAHLNLHINSLELGDSAVYFCASSQGGPKGVRYQPQHFGDGTRLSIL.

The rearrangement uses TRBV2 and TRBJ2-5; a weak D match, TRBD2 (6 bases). Between the trimmed V and J ends, which lost 9 bases and 6 bases, there was a span of 17 bases. Germline assignment: CDR1 SNHLY and CDR2 FYNNEI. The CDR3 consists of 13 residues. In DNA form, the CDR3 reads TGTGCCAGACCGGCCGGGGGAGGAAAGACCCAGTACTTC. The encoded protein is CARPAGGGKTQYF.

In its sample, this clonotype was seen a few times. The CDR3 sequence is CASSQLAGTQETQYF. CDR3 coding DNA: TGCGCCAGCAGCCAACTAGCGGGGACCCAAGAGACCCAGTACTTC. The gene calls are TRBV4-3 and TRBJ2-5, with TRBD2 matching 9 bases. The V gene's germline CDR1 is LGHNA and CDR2 YSLEER. V lost 2 bases to trimming and J lost 1 base; unmatched junction nucleotides: 2. This CDR3 spans 15 amino acids.

This clonotype showed up just a few times. The chain employs TRBV5-6 and TRBJ2-1; TRBD2 matches 8 bases. In germline, CDR1 is SGHDT, CDR2 YYEEEE. J lost 7 bases, V lost 4 bases, and 10 bases had no gene match. The CDR3 contains 15 residues. The CDR3 sequence is CASSLLRLAKNEQFF. CDR3 in DNA: TGTGCCAGCAGCCTTCTGCGACTAGCGAAGAATGAGCAGTTCTTC.

The chain carries TRBV10-3 and TRBJ2-7; 10 bases are a match to TRBD2. The CDR3 length is 14 residues. CDR1 and CDR2 (germline): ENHRY, SYGVKD. V was clipped by 3 bases and J by 12 bases; unmatched bases: 11. The CDR3, as DNA: TGTGCCATCAGTGAATTAGGGACTAGCGCTCCCTGGTACTTC. Protein: CAISELGTSAPWYF.

The CDR3 coding sequence is TGCAGTGCTCGTGAACTAGCGGCCGGCACAGATACGCAGTATTTT. It codes for CSARELAAGTDTQYF. The rearrangement joins TRBV20-1 to TRBJ2-3, with 8 bases lining up with TRBD2. This CDR3 is 15 amino acids long. Germline V gene lookup returns CDR1 DFQATT and CDR2 SNEGSKA (reference sequence). V shed 5 bases, J shed 1 base, and the junction held 8 bases outside the gene matches.